This T cell receptor (beta chain) was identified in a study of regulatory T cells in long-lasting Graves disease. The study's findings and limits: Sample size, which was small, may have reduced accuracy. With a few thousand shared public clonotypes, persistent patients exceeded new patients, who shared approximately 880. Persistent Graves' disease cases displayed lower TCR diversity than newly diagnosed ones.

With respect to this clonotype: Its antigen is still unknown.

TCR beta libraries were built with iRepertoire HTBI primers and Arm-PCR of CDR3 regions. TCRdb analysed the multiplex PCR reads with MiXCR anew, one entry per CDR3 protein. The sample has 250,000 to 300,000 distinct CDR3 sequences; approximately 20% are singletons. The time point is: persistent/refractory GD, antithyroid drugs over 5 years with positive TRAb. Extracted PBMC RNA gave rise to the TCR library. The input for sequencing was peripheral blood mononuclear cells (PBMCs), taken when the disease was refractory, from a patient treated with antithyroid drugs. This receptor was obtained from a female donor with Graves disease.

CDR3 amino acids: CSAKRHRSTYEQYF. In DNA form, the CDR3 reads TGCAGTGCTAAACGACACAGGAGCACCTACGAGCAGTACTTC. The V gene is TRBV20-1, the J gene TRBJ2-7; TRBD1 is a possible D gene (5 bases). The CDR3 totals 14 residues. The V end was cut by 4 bases, the J end by 2 bases, with 15 bases between. Germline CDR1 reads DFQATT; CDR2 reads SNEGSKA (reference sequence).